This TCR beta chain was sequenced in a study of post-analysis software for immune sequencing data. About the research overall: The courses of disease that were included comprised relapsing-remitting, secondary progressive and progressive-relapsing multiple sclerosis.

Study outcomes and limitations: Co-batched samples clustered tightly together by F measure. A significant reduction in normalized Chao1 diversity was observed in multiple sclerosis patients versus controls.

Unique molecular identifiers were built into the TCR beta cDNA libraries. About half a million cDNA molecules were recovered from an input of 1 to 10 million T cells. TCRdb re-called the PCR reads with MiXCR, one entry per CDR3 protein. Here the sample spans hundreds of thousands of distinct CDR3 sequences, 53% being singletons. About this clonotype: No antigen is known for it.

This TCR was recovered from a girl aged 10-17 years with multiple sclerosis. Material for sequencing was blood.

The CDR3 loop reads CASSYKFGGSSGPYEQYF. The DNA of the CDR3 is TGTGCCAGCAGTTACAAGTTCGGAGGCTCTAGCGGACCCTACGAGCAGTACTTC. The chain combines TRBV6-5 with TRBJ2-7, with 7 positions matching TRBD2. CDR1 is MNHEY and CDR2 is SVGAGI in the germline V gene. V lost 2 bases to trimming and J lost 2 bases; unmatched junction nucleotides: 15. The CDR3 sequence is 18 residues long.